The present TCR beta chain was sequenced within a study of T-cell reconstitution after alpha-beta-depleted transplantation in children. This sample's TCRbeta library carried unique molecular identifier barcodes. TCRdb analysed the PCR reads with MiXCR anew, one entry per CDR3 protein. Of roughly 490,000 distinct CDR3 sequences in the sample, over 10% are singletons; the top ten hold approximately 15%. This CDR3 is 15 amino acids long. Trimming removed 10 bases from V and 3 bases from J; junction bases left unmatched: 9. CDR1 MDHEN and CDR2 SYDVKM come from the germline V gene. The sequencing used PBMCs, mostly from graft donor cells, collected 180 days after TCRalphabeta/CD19-depleted stem cell transplant. The sequence was obtained from a female patient aged 2-9 years who had a stem cell transplant for aplastic anemia, so the T cells may come from the graft donor. J is TRBJ2-2 and V is TRBV28, with 9 bases aligning to TRBD2. The CDR3 nucleotides are TGTGCCACCGGGACTAGCCCAGCTCACACCGGGGAGCTGTTTTTT. It translates to CATGTSPAHTGELFF.